A single sample is the source of the 25 T cell receptor beta chains below, sequenced in a study of blood T cell repertoires in COVID-19 (dated by TCRdb to the early 2020s). Libraries were constructed by the immunoSEQ multiplex PCR assay. The table was pulled from immuneACCESS by TCRdb, which kept in-frame rearrangements only. Such tables lose some clones; where checked, under half of the loss comes from unresolved V genes, and the rest has no known cause. The sample yields 200,000 or so clones; about 80% were counted once. The leading ten clones occupy approximately 7.2% of the sample. The sequencing sample was made of peripheral blood. These receptors all come from a human donor with acute or convalescent COVID-19. The donor label of this sample is uncertain.

The rearrangement uses TRBV7-8 and TRBJ2-3; 9 nucleotides match TRBD1. In germline, CDR1 is SGHVS, CDR2 FQNEAQ. The CDR3 is made up of 16 amino acids. After removal of 4 bases from V and 4 bases from J, the junction contained 9 bases not matched to a gene. CDR3 region: CASSSPGTGYPDTQYF. The CDR3 nucleotides are TGTGCCAGCAGCTCCCCCGGGACAGGGTATCCAGATACGCAGTATTTT. The complete variable domain, with remaining parts taken from reference TRBV7-8 and TRBJ2-3, reads GAGVSQSPRYKVAKRGQDVALRCDPISGHVSLFWYQQALGQGPEFLTYFQNEAQLDKSGLPSDRFFAERPEGSVSTLKIQRTQQEDSAVYLCASSSPGTGYPDTQYFGPGTRLTVL.

V and J are TRBV9 and TRBJ2-2; possibly TRBD2 for D (6 bases). V lost 0 bases to trimming and J lost 2 bases, with 8 bases between them. Germline loops: CDR1 SGDLS, CDR2 YYNGEE. The CDR3 is 15 residues long. For the CDR3, the DNA is TGTGCCAGCAGCGTAGTCGGACTAAACACCGGGGAGCTGTTTTTT. This sequence encodes CASSVVGLNTGELFF.

The J gene is TRBJ1-4, the V gene TRBV7-2, with 10 nucleotides matching TRBD1. This CDR3 is 15 amino acids long. Germline trimming cut 2 bases from V and 8 bases from J; bases unmatched to any gene: 5. Germline lookup yields CDR1 SGHTA and CDR2 FQGNSA. The CDR3 nucleotides read TGTGCCAGCAGCTTATACGGGACAGGGGAGGAAAAACTGTTTTTT. Its translation is CASSLYGTGEEKLFF.

The rearrangement links TRBV19 to TRBJ2-3, with TRBD2 as a possible D gene (6 bases). Germline lookup yields CDR1 LNHDA and CDR2 SQIVND (reference sequence). The CDR3 is 15 residues long. Trimming pared 3 bases from V and 2 bases from J, leaving 12 bases between. The CDR3 DNA reads TGTGCCAGTAGTATTGGGGGGTCACCCACAGATACGCAGTATTTT. It codes for CASSIGGSPTDTQYF.

V gene TRBV20-1 combines with J gene TRBJ2-7, with D possibly matching TRBD2 (5 bases). The CDR3 sequence is 11 residues long. V gave up 3 bases and J gave up 2 bases, with 5 bases separating them. Per the germline V gene, CDR1 is DFQATT and CDR2 is SNEGSKA (reference sequence). The CDR3 nucleotides read TGCAGTGCTAGCGGGACCTACGAGCAGTACTTC. Amino acid sequence: CSASGTYEQYF.

The gene calls are TRBV18 and TRBJ1-2; the match to TRBD1 covers 7 bases. V gave up 2 bases and J gave up 2 bases; unmatched junction bases: 5. Germline V CDR1 and CDR2: KGHSH, LQKENI. The CDR3 totals 15 residues. The CDR3 DNA follows: TGTGCCAGCTCACCATCGACACAGGGGAACTATGGCTACACCTTC. Translating gives CASSPSTQGNYGYTF.

V gene TRBV6-5 combines with J gene TRBJ1-1; D is perhaps TRBD1 (5 bases). This CDR3 contains 14 residues. Germline V gene lookup returns CDR1 MNHEY and CDR2 SVGAGI. Trimming took 6 bases from V and 3 from J, leaving 14 bases between them. CDR3 sequence reads: CASSLRQKYTEAFF. CDR3 DNA: TGTGCCAGCAGCTTAAGACAGAAGTACACTGAAGCTTTCTTT.

The gene calls are TRBV15 and TRBJ1-2, with unresolved D. In germline, CDR1 is LNHNV, CDR2 YYDKDF (reference sequence). Trimming removed 0 bases from V and 2 bases from J, with 4 bases in between. This CDR3 spans 13 amino acids. For the CDR3, the DNA is TGTGCCACCAGCAGAGAGCGGAACTATGGCTACACCTTC. This translates into CATSRERNYGYTF.

The chain recombines TRBV7-9 with TRBJ1-4; D is undetermined. The germline gives CDR1 SEHNR, CDR2 FQNEAQ (reference sequence). Trimming removed 5 bases at V and 0 bases at J, with 10 bases between. This CDR3 spans 15 amino acids. The CDR3 loop is CASSPYRATNEKLFF. CDR3 DNA: TGTGCCAGCAGCCCCTACCGAGCAACTAATGAAAAACTGTTTTTT.

With respect to this clone: One end of the junction does not line up with germline, which may come from a read error. V and J are TRBV5-4 and TRBJ2-1; 7 bases align to TRBD2. CDR1 and CDR2 from the germline V gene are SGHNT and YYREEE (reference sequence). The CDR3 consists of 15 residues. The CDR3 sequence: CASSLDWGGSNEQFF. The CDR3 nucleotides are TGCGCCAGCAGCTTGGATTGGGGAGGGAGTAATGAGCAGTTCTTC.

The chain joins TRBV4-3 to TRBJ1-3, with D uncertain. The CDR3 has 18 amino acids. Per the germline V gene, CDR1 is LGHNA and CDR2 is YSLEER. V gave up 0 bases and J gave up 5 bases, with 20 bases separating them. As DNA, the CDR3 is TGCGCCAGCAGCCAAGATCAGCAGGACGGGGATTTTAGAAACACCATATATTTT. Protein: CASSQDQQDGDFRNTIYF.

This sequence joins TRBV27 and TRBJ2-1; 12 positions agree with TRBD2. With V trimmed by 4 bases and J by 8 bases, 12 bases remained unmatched. This CDR3 is built from 17 residues. Germline V gives CDR1 MNHEY, CDR2 SMNVEV (reference sequence). The CDR3 DNA reads as TGTGCCAGCAGTTCACCCCCGACTAGCGGGAGCACCCATGAGCAGTTCTTC. As protein: CASSSPPTSGSTHEQFF.

This clone was counted a few times. The chain couples TRBV27 to TRBJ2-1; 9 positions agree with TRBD2. V lost 7 bases, J lost 6 bases, and 10 bases stayed unmatched. CDR3 length equals 15 residues. Germline-derived CDR1 and CDR2 are MNHEY and SMNVEV (reference sequence). CDR3 amino acids: CASTRAGGPVNEQFF. In DNA form, the CDR3 reads TGTGCCAGCACAAGGGCGGGAGGGCCTGTCAATGAGCAGTTCTTC.

The V call is TRBV30, the J call TRBJ1-4, with 7 bases identical to TRBD1. Losses at the gene ends were 2 bases for V and 8 bases for J; bases not matched to a gene: 11. The germline V gene encodes CDR1 GTSNPN and CDR2 SVGIG (reference sequence). The CDR3 is 15 residues long. CDR3: CAWSPDRPGGEKLFF. CDR3 bases: TGTGCCTGGAGTCCGGACAGGCCAGGAGGAGAAAAACTGTTTTTT.

V is TRBV2 and J is TRBJ2-1, with D tentatively TRBD2 (7 bases). Trimming stripped 4 bases from V and 1 base from J, with 14 bases between. This CDR3 contains 16 residues. Germline CDR1 SNHLY, CDR2 FYNNEI. The CDR3 region is CASSGGGVGSYNEQFF. For the CDR3, the DNA is TGTGCCAGCAGTGGAGGGGGGGTTGGTTCCTACAATGAGCAGTTCTTC.

The chain joins TRBV5-1 to TRBJ2-1; TRBD2 aligns across 12 bases. J was trimmed by 7 bases and V by 5 bases; bases with no gene match: 7. The CDR3 covers 15 residues. CDR1 is SGHRS, CDR2 YFSETQ, per germline. CDR3 sequence reads: CASRTDTSGRNEQFF. The CDR3 DNA follows: TGCGCCAGCAGAACGGATACTAGCGGGAGGAATGAGCAGTTCTTC.

The V and J genes are TRBV19 and TRBJ1-6; TRBD1 might be the D (6 bases). Trimming stripped 5 bases from V and 8 bases from J, with 13 bases between. Germline-derived CDR1 and CDR2 are LNHDA and SQIVND (reference sequence). This CDR3 is 14 amino acids long. The CDR3 loop is CASSVRQAYSPLHF. The CDR3 DNA reads as TGTGCCAGTAGTGTACGACAGGCGTATTCACCCCTCCACTTT.

This rearrangement joins TRBV12-3 or TRBV12-4 to TRBJ1-1; D is possibly TRBD1 (5 bases). Trimming removed 5 bases from V and 6 bases from J, with 13 bases in between. The CDR3 consists of 13 residues. The CDR3 loop is CASSPNTGAEAFF. CDR3 coding DNA: TGTGCCAGCAGTCCAAATACAGGAGCTGAAGCTTTCTTT.

Regarding this clone: Within the sample, other DNA sequences also encode this same CDR3. This sequence joins TRBV6-5 and TRBJ2-7; 8 bases line up with TRBD1. CDR1 and CDR2 from the germline V gene are MNHEY and SVGAGI. Germline trimming cut 0 bases from V and 4 bases from J; bases unmatched to any gene: 2. The CDR3 runs to 14 residues. The CDR3 bases are TGTGCCAGCAGTTACTCGCGACAGGGGTACGAGCAGTACTTC. Translation gives CASSYSRQGYEQYF.

Only one count was recorded for this clone. V usage is TRBV3-1 (or the pseudogene TRBV3-2) and J usage is TRBJ2-7; D uncertain. From germline, CDR1 is LGHDT and CDR2 YNNKEL (reference sequence). The V gene lost 0 bases and the J gene lost 3 bases, with 9 bases spanning the gap. The CDR3 has 14 amino acids. The DNA for the CDR3 is TGTGCCAGCAGCCAAGACCGGTCCCACTACGAGCAGTACTTC. Residues: CASSQDRSHYEQYF.

The chain links TRBV24-1 to TRBJ2-1; the match to TRBD1 covers 9 bases. CDR3 size: 16 residues. The germline gives CDR1 KGHDR, CDR2 SFDVKD. The junction had 7 bases not matched to a gene; V was cut back by 4 bases and J by 4 bases. Here the CDR3 reads CATSEGQGPSYNEQFF. The CDR3 DNA sequence: TGTGCCACCAGTGAGGGACAGGGTCCCTCTTACAATGAGCAGTTCTTC.

The chain employs TRBV6-6 and TRBJ2-7; 12 nucleotides agree with TRBD1. There are 15 residues in the CDR3. V lost 5 bases to trimming and J lost 5 bases; unmatched junction nucleotides: 7. The germline CDR1 and CDR2 sequences are MNHNY and SVGAGI (reference sequence). The CDR3 is CASSPPGQGAHEQYF. Written as DNA, the CDR3 is TGTGCCAGCAGTCCACCGGGACAGGGGGCTCACGAGCAGTACTTC.

The chain joins TRBV9 to TRBJ2-1; 7 nucleotides match TRBD2. Germline lookup yields CDR1 SGDLS and CDR2 YYNGEE. V lost 4 bases to trimming and J lost 5 bases; unmatched junction nucleotides: 9. This CDR3 has 15 residues. In DNA form, the CDR3 reads TGTGCCAGCAGCTCAGAAGCGGGAATTAACAATGAGCAGTTCTTC. It codes for CASSSEAGINNEQFF.

The chain couples TRBV27 to TRBJ2-4; the match to TRBD2 covers 7 bases. The junction had 7 bases not matched to a gene; V was cut back by 6 bases and J by 2 bases. The CDR3 is made up of 15 amino acids. Germline V gene data show CDR1 as MNHEY and CDR2 as SMNVEV (reference sequence). The CDR3 DNA reads TGTGCCAGCAGGCGCTCGGGGGGAACCAAAAACATTCAGTACTTC. Translating it yields CASRRSGGTKNIQYF.

The gene calls are TRBV24-1 and TRBJ1-5; possibly TRBD1 for D (5 bases). Between the trimmed V and J ends, which lost 4 bases and 2 bases, there was a span of 5 bases. CDR1 KGHDR and CDR2 SFDVKD come from the germline V gene. The CDR3 sequence is 13 residues long. The DNA of the CDR3 is TGTGCCACCAGTGACAGGGGCAATCAGCCCCAGCATTTT. This translates into CATSDRGNQPQHF.